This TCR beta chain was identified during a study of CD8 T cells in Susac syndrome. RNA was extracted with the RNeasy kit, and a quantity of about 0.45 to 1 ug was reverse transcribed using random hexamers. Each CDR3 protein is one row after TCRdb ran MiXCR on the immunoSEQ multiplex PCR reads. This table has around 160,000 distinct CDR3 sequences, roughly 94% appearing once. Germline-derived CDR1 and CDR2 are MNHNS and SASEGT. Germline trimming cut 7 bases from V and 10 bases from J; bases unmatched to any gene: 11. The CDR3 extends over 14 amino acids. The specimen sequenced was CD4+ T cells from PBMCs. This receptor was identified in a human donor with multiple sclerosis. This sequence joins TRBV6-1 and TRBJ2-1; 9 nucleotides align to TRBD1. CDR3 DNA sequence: TGTGCCAGCACCGATACGGACAGGGGAGGGGAGCAGTTCTTC. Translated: CASTDTDRGGEQFF.